Each of the 30 T cell receptor beta chains below was sequenced from the same sample in a study of shared clonotypes between healthy human individuals. TCRdb keeps only in-frame clones here, not all; method: immunoSEQ multiplex PCR. The sample shows approximately 710,000 clones, around 90% of them seen only once. The sample was memory CD8+ T cells from PBMCs. Sample subset: CD45RO+ cells pooled with CCR7-negative TemRA cells. Every receptor here comes from a young man in good health. Some clones in this sample may be carry-over from other donors' samples.

The chain carries TRBV7-6 and TRBJ1-1; a weak D match, TRBD1 (6 bases). CDR3 length: 15 residues. Germline values: CDR1 SGHVS, CDR2 FNYEAQ. The V and J ends lost 0 bases and 2 bases respectively, with 10 bases between them. The CDR3, as DNA: TGTGCCAGCAGCTTAGCTTCAGGGGTCAACACTGAAGCTTTCTTT. This encodes CASSLASGVNTEAFF.

The chain joins TRBV19 to TRBJ1-4, with a weak D call TRBD1 (5 bases). Looked up from germline, CDR1 is LNHDA and CDR2 is SQIVND (reference sequence). The CDR3 extends over 13 amino acids. V was clipped by 7 bases and J by 8 bases, with 14 bases between them. CDR3: CASMSSGGEKLFF. The DNA of the CDR3 is TGTGCCAGTATGTCGTCCGGGGGGGAAAAACTGTTTTTT.

The gene calls are TRBV19 and TRBJ2-3; no firm D call. Trimming stripped 5 bases from V and 2 bases from J, with 8 bases between. The CDR3 length is 13 residues. Germline-derived CDR1 and CDR2 are LNHDA and SQIVND (reference sequence). The CDR3 DNA reads TGTGCCAGTAGTGAACAGAACACAGATACGCAGTATTTT. Its translation: CASSEQNTDTQYF.

The CDR3 region is CASSPRFGPGNTIYF. The CDR3 DNA is TGTGCCAGCAGCCCCCGATTCGGGCCTGGAAACACCATATATTTT. The chain recombines TRBV9 with TRBJ1-3; D unclear. CDR1 SGDLS and CDR2 YYNGEE come from the germline V gene. Trimming took 4 bases from V and 2 from J, leaving 13 bases between them. This CDR3 has 15 residues.

This chain connects TRBV9 to TRBJ2-7, with D perhaps assigned TRBD1 or TRBD2 (5 bases each). Germline CDR1 and CDR2: SGDLS and YYNGEE. The V end was cut by 3 bases, the J end by 0 bases, with 10 bases between. The CDR3 extends over 14 amino acids. CDR3 amino acids: CASSGGAGSYEQYF. The DNA for the CDR3 is TGTGCCAGCAGCGGAGGGGCGGGCTCCTACGAGCAGTACTTC.

In DNA form, the CDR3 reads TGCGCCAGCAGCGTAGGACTTGGGGAGCAGTTCTTC. This codes for CASSVGLGEQFF. V gene TRBV5-1 combines with J gene TRBJ2-1; D is possibly TRBD2 (5 bases). Per the germline V gene, CDR1 is SGHRS and CDR2 is YFSETQ. The CDR3 runs 12 residues. The V gene lost 4 bases and the J gene lost 10 bases, with 12 bases spanning the gap.

The V and J genes are TRBV7-9 and TRBJ2-7, with D possibly matching TRBD2 (5 bases). Looked up from germline, CDR1 is SEHNR and CDR2 is FQNEAQ (reference sequence). The germline V and J ends were trimmed by 3 bases and 6 bases, with 12 bases remaining between them. The CDR3 sequence is 13 residues long. The chain's CDR3 is CASSLDLRLEQYF. The CDR3 DNA sequence: TGTGCCAGCAGCTTGGACTTGAGGCTCGAGCAGTACTTC.

The CDR3 region is CASKGWEGQETQYF. DNA for the CDR3: TGTGCCAGTAAGGGCTGGGAAGGCCAAGAGACCCAGTACTTC. This chain connects TRBV19 to TRBJ2-5; D remains ambiguous. Germline lookup yields CDR1 LNHDA and CDR2 SQIVND (reference sequence). The V gene lost 7 bases and the J gene lost 1 base, with 13 bases spanning the gap. CDR3 size: 14 residues.

The chain has TRBV19 and TRBJ1-5; 7 bases match TRBD1. Germline V gene data show CDR1 as LNHDA and CDR2 as SQIVND (reference sequence). The CDR3 has 17 amino acids. V trimming: 8 bases; J trimming: 2 bases; junction bases outside the gene matches: 15. For the CDR3, the DNA is TGTGCCAGTTCCACCGGTTGGGCGGGGACAGGCAATCAGCCCCAGCATTTT. This codes for CASSTGWAGTGNQPQHF.

The chain combines TRBV5-1 with TRBJ2-5, with D perhaps given as TRBD1 or TRBD2 (6 bases each). This CDR3 spans 15 amino acids. V dropped 4 bases and J dropped 5 bases, with 18 bases sitting between them. Looked up from germline, CDR1 is SGHRS and CDR2 is YFSETQ. The CDR3 DNA is TGCGCCAGCAGCCCGCGGTACGGGGGCGGGGAGACCCAGTACTTC. Translation gives CASSPRYGGGETQYF.

The V and J genes are TRBV7-9 and TRBJ1-6, with D tentatively TRBD1 (5 bases). Germline CDR1 and CDR2: SEHNR and FQNEAQ (reference sequence). The CDR3 extends over 14 amino acids. Trimming took off 0 bases at V and 10 bases at J, with 10 bases between the two ends. As DNA, the CDR3 is TGTGCCAGCAGCTTAGCCGGGGGGAGCTCACCCCTCCACTTT. It yields the protein CASSLAGGSSPLHF.

This sequence joins TRBV6-6 and TRBJ1-5, with D possibly matching TRBD1 (6 bases). The V gene lost 2 bases and the J gene lost 5 bases, with 10 bases spanning the gap. This CDR3 contains 14 residues. Per the germline V gene, CDR1 is MNHNY and CDR2 is SVGAGI (reference sequence). The DNA of the CDR3 is TGTGCCAGCAGTTACCTCACAGGGTATCAGCCCCAGCATTTT. Translation gives CASSYLTGYQPQHF.

The chain recombines TRBV15 with TRBJ1-5, with D hard to call. The CDR3 has 14 residues. From germline, CDR1 is LNHNV and CDR2 YYDKDF (reference sequence). V shed 1 base and J shed 7 bases, with 11 bases lying between them. CDR3 residues: CATSRARWEQPQHF. CDR3 bases: TGTGCCACCAGCAGAGCCAGGTGGGAGCAGCCCCAGCATTTT.

The chain combines TRBV18 with TRBJ1-1; D remains ambiguous. The germline gives CDR1 KGHSH, CDR2 LQKENI. The CDR3 is made up of 14 amino acids. Trimming cost V 5 bases and J 2 bases, with 12 bases left between them. CDR3 sequence reads: CASSGVNGNTEAFF. As DNA, the CDR3 is TGTGCCAGCTCAGGGGTAAACGGAAACACTGAAGCTTTCTTT.

The V gene is TRBV5-8, the J gene TRBJ2-7, with TRBD1 identical over 10 bases. The length of the CDR3 is 14 residues. J lost 5 bases, V lost 4 bases, and 6 bases had no gene match. Germline V gene sequence: CDR1 SGHTS, CDR2 YDEGEE. CDR3: CASSTTGGGDEQYF. The CDR3 bases are TGTGCCAGCAGCACGACAGGGGGCGGAGACGAGCAGTACTTC.

The chain links TRBV19 to TRBJ1-1; possible D gene TRBD1, 5 bases. Trimming took 5 bases from V and 1 from J, leaving 14 bases between them. CDR3 length equals 15 residues. Looked up from germline, CDR1 is LNHDA and CDR2 is SQIVND (reference sequence). The DNA for the CDR3 is TGTGCCAGTAGTTCCCCCAGGGAAGGGAACACTGAAGCTTTCTTT. Translation: CASSSPREGNTEAFF.

This clone showed up just once. This chain connects TRBV11-2 to TRBJ2-3; 8 nucleotides match TRBD2. V was pared by 4 bases and J by 3 bases, with 9 bases of the junction left unmatched. Per the germline V gene, CDR1 is SGHAT and CDR2 is FQNNGV. This CDR3 is built from 16 residues. The CDR3 nucleotides read TGTGCCAGCAGCTGGAGACTAGCGACGTTGACAGATACGCAGTATTTT. Protein: CASSWRLATLTDTQYF.

The chain joins TRBV7-8 to TRBJ1-5; D uncertain. In germline, CDR1 is SGHVS, CDR2 FQNEAQ. V was trimmed by 5 bases and J by 4 bases, leaving 15 bases between them. This CDR3 comprises 15 residues. The CDR3 sequence is CASSLDMGLNQPQHF. The CDR3 DNA reads TGTGCCAGCAGCCTAGACATGGGCCTAAATCAGCCCCAGCATTTT.

In DNA form, the CDR3 reads TGTGCCAGCAGCCCCCGGGTTGCGGGAGACAATGAGCAGTTCTTC. It encodes CASSPRVAGDNEQFF. The chain employs TRBV7-9 and TRBJ2-1, with 7 bases aligning to TRBD2. The germline CDR1 and CDR2 sequences are SEHNR and FQNEAQ (reference sequence). This CDR3 is 15 amino acids long. The V segment lost 5 bases and the J segment 5 bases; nucleotides outside the gene matches: 9.

This chain joins TRBV21-1 and TRBJ1-2; no DNA check was done on the table's D call, TRBD1. TRBV21-1 is designated a pseudogene. This CDR3 is 12 amino acids long. The CDR3 region has the DNA TGTGCCAGCAGCAAGGGGGCCCGAGGCTACACCTTC. Translating it yields CASSKGARGYTF.

The chain has TRBV19 and TRBJ1-1; TRBD1 agrees at 7 bases. J gave up 0 bases and V 5 bases, and 3 bases lay outside the gene matches. Germline CDR1 LNHDA, CDR2 SQIVND (reference sequence). The CDR3 sequence is 14 residues long. The CDR3 loop is CASSYDRVNTEAFF. The CDR3 DNA reads as TGTGCCAGTAGTTACGACAGGGTGAACACTGAAGCTTTCTTT.

The chain links TRBV6-1 to TRBJ1-2; D is unresolved. Trimming shortened V by 8 bases and J by 5 bases, and 9 bases separated the two germline ends. The CDR3 covers 11 residues. Per germline, CDR1 MNHNS and CDR2 SASEGT. CDR3 DNA sequence: TGTGCCAGCTGGTGGAGATATGGCTACACCTTC. Protein: CASWWRYGYTF.

The chain recombines TRBV9 with TRBJ1-5; the D is unclear. The V end lost 3 bases, the J end lost 3 bases, and 10 bases lay between the germline ends. This CDR3 is 14 amino acids long. Per germline, CDR1 SGDLS and CDR2 YYNGEE. Here the CDR3 DNA reads TGTGCCAGCAGCGACGGACGAGTCAATCAGCCCCAGCATTTT. Protein: CASSDGRVNQPQHF.

The chain employs TRBV27 and TRBJ2-7; D might be TRBD1 or TRBD2, each matching 5 bases. The CDR3 is 16 residues long. CDR1 is MNHEY, CDR2 SMNVEV, per germline (reference sequence). Between the trimmed V and J ends, which lost 0 bases and 2 bases, there was a span of 14 bases. CDR3 coding DNA: TGTGCCAGCAGTTTATCGGTCGGGGCGAACACCTACGAGCAGTACTTC. This sequence encodes CASSLSVGANTYEQYF.

CDR3 coding DNA: TGTGCCAGCAGCTTAGACAGGGGATGGGAGCAGTACTTC. It encodes CASSLDRGWEQYF. The V and J genes are TRBV11-2 and TRBJ2-7, with D perhaps TRBD1 (6 bases). CDR3 length: 13 amino acids. Per germline, CDR1 SGHAT and CDR2 FQNNGV. V was trimmed by 0 bases and J by 7 bases, leaving 10 bases between them.

The chain employs TRBV30 and TRBJ2-7, with a possible D match to TRBD2 (5 bases). The CDR3 consists of 17 residues. V lost 3 bases to trimming and J lost 1 base, with 22 bases between them. The germline V gene has CDR1 GTSNPN and CDR2 SVGIG (reference sequence). The CDR3 here is CAWRQAPWETKSYEQYF. The CDR3 DNA reads TGTGCCTGGAGACAAGCCCCCTGGGAGACTAAATCCTACGAGCAGTACTTC.

The J gene is TRBJ2-1, the V gene TRBV12-5; D unclear. Germline CDR1 LGHNT, CDR2 FRNRAP. With 1 base removed from V and 6 bases from J, the gap between germline ends came to 4 bases. The CDR3 spans 12 residues. CDR3 bases: TGTGCTAGTGGTTTGGGGACCAATGAGCAGTTCTTC. It encodes CASGLGTNEQFF.

This clone is a singleton in its sample. This rearrangement joins TRBV27 to TRBJ2-7, with TRBD2 matching over 10 bases. The CDR3 covers 14 residues. From germline, CDR1 is MNHEY and CDR2 SMNVEV (reference sequence). V shed 3 bases, J shed 4 bases, and the junction held 3 bases outside the gene matches. CDR3 sequence: CASSFQREGYEQYF. The CDR3 DNA reads as TGTGCCAGCAGTTTCCAGCGGGAGGGATACGAGCAGTACTTC.

The chain uses TRBV2 and TRBJ2-1; no clear D. Trimming took 4 bases from V and 1 from J, leaving 20 bases between them. This CDR3 has 18 amino acids. Germline V gene sequence: CDR1 SNHLY, CDR2 FYNNEI. The CDR3 coding sequence is TGTGCCAGCAGTGTTCATTCCCTAAGAGAGGCTTCCTACAATGAGCAGTTCTTC. Its translation: CASSVHSLREASYNEQFF.

This chain connects TRBV27 to TRBJ1-2, with no clear D. In germline, CDR1 is MNHEY, CDR2 SMNVEV (reference sequence). CDR3 length: 14 residues. V lost 2 bases and J lost 5, with 12 bases in between. CDR3 nucleotide sequence: TGTGCCAGCAGTTTAAATCCCAGGTGGTATGGCTACACCTTC. Translation: CASSLNPRWYGYTF.